Listed below are T cell receptor beta chains from one sample, sequenced in a study of control samples from healthy donors and cancer patients. Libraries were prepared by immunoSEQ multiplex PCR; TCRdb keeps only in-frame clonotypes and omits some of them. The table includes roughly 220,000 clones, about 95% detected once. Sequencing was carried out using blood. The receptor set was obtained from a man aged 45-60 years in good health. CDR3s include the opening cysteine and the closing phenylalanine or tryptophan. Clone size is given for some rows only: seen once, a few or many times, or a class if the clone is expanded.

v_gene: TRBV28; j_gene: TRBJ1-1; abundance: -; CDR3aa: CASRNTGSEAFF
v_gene: TRBV6-2/TRBV6-3; j_gene: TRBJ1-6; abundance: -; CDR3aa: CASSYSGGRGSPLHF
v_gene: TRBV12-3/TRBV12-4; j_gene: TRBJ2-1; abundance: -; CDR3aa: CACLKGPYNEQFF
v_gene: TRBV7-3; j_gene: TRBJ2-1; abundance: once; CDR3aa: CASSRGDLGSNEQFF
v_gene: TRBV4-1; j_gene: TRBJ1-5; abundance: -; CDR3aa: CASSQDRGPQPQHF
v_gene: TRBV6-6; j_gene: TRBJ1-2; abundance: -; CDR3aa: CASSYSGQGNYGYTF
v_gene: TRBV15; j_gene: TRBJ2-3; abundance: -; CDR3aa: CATSSGGALGSSTDTQYF
v_gene: TRBV7-3; j_gene: TRBJ1-2; abundance: -; CDR3aa: CASSLDPAGESGYTF
v_gene: TRBV13; j_gene: TRBJ2-7; abundance: -; CDR3aa: CASTEGRTYEQYF
v_gene: TRBV3-1/TRBV3-2; j_gene: TRBJ1-5; abundance: -; CDR3aa: CASSQDGERSQHF
v_gene: TRBV4-3; j_gene: TRBJ1-2; abundance: -; CDR3aa: CASSQDRSINGYTF
v_gene: TRBV20-1; j_gene: TRBJ1-6; abundance: -; CDR3aa: CSASPDSPLHF
v_gene: TRBV9; j_gene: TRBJ1-6; abundance: -; CDR3aa: CASSVEGGQPLHF
v_gene: TRBV6-2/TRBV6-3; j_gene: TRBJ1-5; abundance: -; CDR3aa: CASSYGQVGDQPQHF
v_gene: TRBV5-1; j_gene: TRBJ2-1; abundance: -; CDR3aa: CASSGDNRRANEQFF
v_gene: TRBV7-2; j_gene: TRBJ1-1; abundance: -; CDR3aa: CASSLATGTRGEAFF
v_gene: TRBV4-3; j_gene: TRBJ2-1; abundance: once; CDR3aa: CASSQEGQTVNEQFF
v_gene: TRBV4-3; j_gene: TRBJ1-4; abundance: once; CDR3aa: CASSQAVTVEKLFF
v_gene: TRBV5-6; j_gene: TRBJ1-1; abundance: -; CDR3aa: CASSDTDVALSTTEAFF
v_gene: TRBV5-1; j_gene: TRBJ1-1; abundance: once; CDR3aa: CASSFARGVAAEAFF
v_gene: TRBV7-6; j_gene: TRBJ1-4; abundance: -; CDR3aa: CASSLAVGGAANEKLFF
v_gene: TRBV3-1/TRBV3-2; j_gene: TRBJ2-2; abundance: -; CDR3aa: CASSHRGDTGELFF
v_gene: TRBV29-1; j_gene: TRBJ1-4; abundance: -; CDR3aa: CSVGGTATNEKLFF
v_gene: TRBV18; j_gene: TRBJ1-4; abundance: -; CDR3aa: CASSRGQGSEKLFF
v_gene: TRBV24-1; j_gene: TRBJ2-1; abundance: -; CDR3aa: CATSDPGQGRNEQFF
v_gene: TRBV27; j_gene: TRBJ2-3; abundance: -; CDR3aa: CASSSGTPRTDTQYF
v_gene: TRBV28; j_gene: TRBJ2-2; abundance: -; CDR3aa: CASSLAGGPTGELFF
v_gene: TRBV9; j_gene: TRBJ2-5; abundance: -; CDR3aa: CASSVGRQETQYF
v_gene: TRBV6-5; j_gene: TRBJ1-2; abundance: -; CDR3aa: CASRRQTGVSYGYTF
v_gene: TRBV3-1/TRBV3-2; j_gene: TRBJ1-1; abundance: -; CDR3aa: CASGFREFAEAFF
v_gene: TRBV5-1; j_gene: TRBJ2-3; abundance: -; CDR3aa: CASSFRWTGLSDTQYF
v_gene: TRBV12-3/TRBV12-4; j_gene: TRBJ1-2; abundance: -; CDR3aa: CASSPRQGYGYTF
v_gene: TRBV5-5; j_gene: TRBJ1-1; abundance: -; CDR3aa: CASSLIPGENTEAFF
v_gene: TRBV19; j_gene: TRBJ1-5; abundance: -; CDR3aa: CASSPRRNQPQHF
v_gene: TRBV7-9; j_gene: TRBJ1-3; abundance: few; CDR3aa: CASSSASMGAGNTIYF
v_gene: TRBV24-1; j_gene: TRBJ2-1; abundance: -; CDR3aa: CATSVSTVGSGEQFF
v_gene: TRBV6-2/TRBV6-3; j_gene: TRBJ1-5; abundance: -; CDR3aa: CASSSQGSNQPQHF
v_gene: TRBV28; j_gene: TRBJ1-5; abundance: -; CDR3aa: CASSPGGSNQPQHF
v_gene: TRBV19; j_gene: TRBJ1-3; abundance: -; CDR3aa: CASSDQLHGSGNTIYF
v_gene: TRBV5-1; j_gene: TRBJ2-1; abundance: -; CDR3aa: CASSVRLAGNYNEQFF
v_gene: TRBV28; j_gene: TRBJ1-3; abundance: -; CDR3aa: CASSTYVLSSGNTIYF
v_gene: TRBV4-2; j_gene: TRBJ2-1; abundance: -; CDR3aa: CASSQDFASGGLREQFF
v_gene: TRBV7-8; j_gene: TRBJ1-5; abundance: -; CDR3aa: CASSPSRTSNQPQHF
v_gene: TRBV27; j_gene: TRBJ2-2; abundance: -; CDR3aa: CASRRSANTGELFF
v_gene: TRBV5-8; j_gene: TRBJ1-1; abundance: -; CDR3aa: CASSLTSVGLAFF
v_gene: TRBV6-5; j_gene: TRBJ1-1; abundance: -; CDR3aa: CASSYPNTEAFF
v_gene: TRBV28; j_gene: TRBJ1-2; abundance: -; CDR3aa: CASRDPGQTNYGYTF
v_gene: TRBV14; j_gene: TRBJ2-7; abundance: -; CDR3aa: CASSRSDRALYEQYF
v_gene: TRBV10-3; j_gene: TRBJ2-1; abundance: -; CDR3aa: CAISAQGYEQFF
v_gene: TRBV27; j_gene: TRBJ1-6; abundance: -; CDR3aa: CASRPNLKYSPLHF
v_gene: TRBV5-4; j_gene: TRBJ2-5; abundance: -; CDR3aa: CASSLTGVETQYF
v_gene: TRBV5-5; j_gene: TRBJ2-1; abundance: -; CDR3aa: CASSLPPTVLFF
v_gene: TRBV3-1/TRBV3-2; j_gene: TRBJ2-2; abundance: -; CDR3aa: CASSPSRGTGELFF
v_gene: TRBV7-8; j_gene: TRBJ1-3; abundance: -; CDR3aa: CASSLSGRAFSGNTIYF